These 3 T cell receptor beta chains originate from one sample sequenced in a study of blood T cell repertoires in COVID-19. TCRdb keeps only in-frame clones here, not all; method: immunoSEQ multiplex PCR. The table lists 100,000 to 120,000 clones, approximately 80% of them singletons. The sequencing input was peripheral blood. The receptors derive from a woman older than 75 with acute or convalescent COVID-19.

In its sample, this clone was seen once. The V call is TRBV6-5, the J call TRBJ2-2; 7 nucleotides match TRBD1. V dropped 6 bases and J dropped 5; count of bases not matched to a gene: 6. In germline, CDR1 is MNHEY, CDR2 SVGAGI. CDR3 size: 14 residues. CDR3 protein: CASRRQGATGELFF. The CDR3 DNA reads as TGTGCCAGCAGGAGACAGGGAGCTACCGGGGAGCTGTTTTTT.

The chain joins TRBV5-6 to TRBJ2-1; 7 bases match TRBD1. V trimming: 4 bases; J trimming: 4 bases; junction bases outside the gene matches: 5. The germline CDR1 and CDR2 sequences are SGHDT and YYEEEE. The CDR3 is 14 residues long. DNA for the CDR3: TGTGCCAGCAGCCGGGACAGCCTGTACAATGAGCAGTTCTTC. Its translation: CASSRDSLYNEQFF.

The CDR3 DNA reads as TGTGCCAGCTCAGCGGGGACAGGGGGGATTCAGCCCCAGCATTTT. Its protein is CASSAGTGGIQPQHF. The rearrangement links TRBV18 to TRBJ1-5; TRBD1 matches 11 bases. The ends lost 5 bases at V and 6 bases at J; junction bases unmatched: 6. This CDR3 has 15 residues. The V gene's germline CDR1 is KGHSH and CDR2 LQKENI. Full variable domain (missing parts from reference TRBV18 and TRBJ1-5): NAGVMQNPRHLVRRRGQEARLRCSPMKGHSHVYWYRQLPEEGLKFMVYLQKENIIDESGMPKERFSAEFPKEGPSILRIQQVVRGDSAAYFCASSAGTGGIQPQHFGDGTRLSIL.